This T cell receptor (beta chain) was documented in a study of Graves' ophthalmopathy and Graves' hyperthyroidism. The wider study: Prior to any treatment, peripheral blood was collected at the time of initial diagnosis.

TCR beta CDR3 regions were amplified from RNA transcripts. Investigators did first-round RT-PCR with HTBI primers, then second-round multiplex PCR. TCRdb recomputed calls from the multiplex PCR reads with MiXCR, one row per CDR3 protein. The repertoire holds 600,000 to 950,000 distinct CDR3 sequences, 40% seen once, with 35% to 55% in the top ten. As regards this clonotype: The antigen is unknown.

Researchers turned away patients with other autoimmune diseases, uncontrolled infections, pregnancy or lactation. Study-wide findings and caveats: Built on 13 signatures, a model told ophthalmopathy apart from stable hyperthyroidism with approximately 85% sensitivity and under 83% specificity. Most thyroid-expanded clonotypes exceeding 0.001 frequency were also found in blood.

The TCR originated in an adult man with Graves' ophthalmopathy. Sequences were obtained from peripheral blood.

The CDR3 DNA reads as TGCGCCAGCAGCTTGGATTGGGAGGGCACTGAAGCTTTCTTT. It yields the protein CASSLDWEGTEAFF. This chain links TRBV5-1 with TRBJ1-1; unclear D gene. CDR1 is SGHRS, CDR2 YFSETQ, per germline. Trimming pared 0 bases from V and 4 bases from J, leaving 10 bases between. The CDR3 spans 14 residues.